The next 3 T cell receptor beta chains were all read from a single sample in a study of cytomegalovirus exposure and HLA in healthy donors. Vbeta (60) and Jbeta (13) primers were used in the PCR. The table came from immunoSEQ multiplex PCR; TCRdb's copy has only in-frame clones and leaves some out. The table records about 200,000 clones, 85% of them present only once. The sequenced sample consisted of PBMCs. The source is a woman aged 45-59 years in good health and CMV-seronegative.

CDR3: CASSRSRVDEQFF. The CDR3 DNA follows: TGTGCCAGCTCACGATCCAGGGTAGATGAGCAGTTCTTC. The rearrangement links TRBV18 to TRBJ2-1; weak D call: TRBD1 (5 bases). The CDR3 contains 13 residues. Germline CDR1 reads KGHSH; CDR2 reads LQKENI. V shed 4 bases and J shed 8 bases, with 12 bases lying between them.

The chain joins TRBV19 to TRBJ1-5; 7 nucleotides line up with TRBD1. Germline V gives CDR1 LNHDA, CDR2 SQIVND (reference sequence). The V segment lost 6 bases and the J segment 1 base; nucleotides outside the gene matches: 15. This CDR3 is 18 amino acids long. The CDR3 spells CASSPILTGVSSNQPQHF. CDR3 DNA: TGTGCCAGTAGCCCCATCCTTACAGGGGTTTCGAGCAATCAGCCCCAGCATTTT. The full variable domain, with the rest looked up from reference TRBV19 and TRBJ1-5, is DGGITQSPKYLFRKEGQNVTLSCEQNLNHDAMYWYRQDPGQGLRLIYYSQIVNDFQKGDIAEGYSVSREKKESFPLTVTSAQKNPTAFYLCASSPILTGVSSNQPQHFGDGTRLSIL.

The gene calls are TRBV5-1 and TRBJ2-7; 10 nucleotides match TRBD1. In germline, CDR1 is SGHRS, CDR2 YFSETQ. The CDR3 length is 15 residues. V gave up 4 bases and J gave up 4 bases; unmatched junction bases: 8. The CDR3 spells CASSTQTGGGYEQYF. The CDR3 DNA follows: TGCGCCAGCAGCACGCAGACAGGGGGCGGTTACGAGCAGTACTTC.